This is a list of T cell receptor beta chains from one sample in a study of control samples from healthy donors and cancer patients. The assay was immunoSEQ multiplex PCR, and TCRdb's table has in-frame clones only and misses some. The data contain around 130,000 clones, roughly 88% of them singletons. Sequencing was carried out using blood. All receptors derive from a man aged 45-65 years in good health. Both conserved end residues are part of each CDR3. A D gene is named only where the DNA matches it firmly. Clone size is stated in some rows and not others, as once, few, many or a class when expanded.

d_gene: TRBD1
abundance: -
j_gene: TRBJ1-1
v_gene: TRBV2
len: 14
CDR3aa: CASSITGGYTEAFF
CDR3nt: TGTGCCAGCAGTATCACAGGGGGCTACACTGAAGCTTTCTTT

d_gene: -
abundance: -
j_gene: TRBJ2-1
v_gene: TRBV20-1
len: 10
CDR3aa: CSAPIVEQFF
CDR3nt: TGCAGTGCTCCCATAGTTGAGCAGTTCTTC

d_gene: -
abundance: few
j_gene: TRBJ1-4
v_gene: TRBV12-1
len: 16
CDR3aa: CASSFRARGSVEKLFF
CDR3nt: TGTGCCAGCAGCTTCCGTGCCAGGGGTAGTGTTGAAAAACTGTTTTTT

d_gene: -
abundance: -
j_gene: TRBJ2-1
v_gene: TRBV19
len: 15
CDR3aa: CASSIAQGPYNEQFF
CDR3nt: TGTGCCAGTAGTATAGCTCAGGGCCCCTACAATGAGCAGTTCTTC

d_gene: -
abundance: -
j_gene: TRBJ2-7
v_gene: TRBV2
len: 14
CDR3aa: CASSERPGAYEQYF
CDR3nt: TGTGCCAGCAGTGAGCGTCCCGGCGCCTACGAGCAGTACTTC

d_gene: TRBD1
abundance: -
j_gene: TRBJ2-1
v_gene: TRBV18
len: 18
CDR3aa: CASSPFSQTGSQVTEQFF
CDR3nt: TGTGCCAGCTCCCCATTTTCCCAGACAGGGTCGCAAGTTACTGAGCAGTTCTTC

d_gene: -
abundance: -
j_gene: TRBJ2-3
v_gene: TRBV5-1
len: 13
CDR3aa: CASSLGSPDTQYF
CDR3nt: TGCGCCAGCAGCTTGGGGTCGCCAGATACGCAGTATTTT

d_gene: TRBD2
abundance: -
j_gene: TRBJ2-7
v_gene: TRBV27
len: 14
CDR3aa: CASSLTGGLVEQYF
CDR3nt: TGTGCCAGCAGTTTAACGGGCGGACTAGTCGAGCAGTACTTC

d_gene: -
abundance: -
j_gene: TRBJ2-3
v_gene: TRBV5-5
len: 16
CDR3aa: CASSLAVFSSTDTQYF
CDR3nt: TGTGCCAGCAGCTTGGCGGTATTTTCTAGCACAGATACGCAGTATTTT

d_gene: -
abundance: -
j_gene: TRBJ1-1
v_gene: TRBV19
len: 14
CDR3aa: CASSMEGVYTEAFF
CDR3nt: TGTGCCAGTAGTATGGAGGGGGTGTACACTGAAGCTTTCTTT

d_gene: -
abundance: -
j_gene: TRBJ2-3
v_gene: TRBV19
len: 12
CDR3aa: CASSMEGDTQYF
CDR3nt: TGTGCCAGTAGTATGGAGGGGGATACGCAGTATTTT

d_gene: TRBD1
abundance: -
j_gene: TRBJ1-5
v_gene: TRBV5-1
len: 18
CDR3aa: CASTHPTRDRVHWQPQHF
CDR3nt: TGCGCCAGCACCCACCCAACCCGGGACAGGGTTCACTGGCAGCCCCAGCATTTT

d_gene: -
abundance: -
j_gene: TRBJ2-6
v_gene: TRBV6-5
len: 15
CDR3aa: CASRDTGFGANVLTF
CDR3nt: TGTGCCAGCAGGGACACAGGGTTTGGGGCCAACGTCCTGACTTTC

d_gene: -
abundance: -
j_gene: TRBJ1-2
v_gene: TRBV2
len: 13
CDR3aa: CASSEGRGRGYTF
CDR3nt: TGTGCCAGCAGTGAAGGCAGGGGCCGGGGCTACACCTTC

d_gene: -
abundance: -
j_gene: TRBJ2-2
v_gene: TRBV30
len: 13
CDR3aa: CALSRTELGELFF
CDR3nt: TGTGCCTTATCTAGGACCGAGCTCGGGGAGCTGTTTTTT

d_gene: -
abundance: -
j_gene: TRBJ1-6
v_gene: TRBV3-1/TRBV3-2
len: 12
CDR3aa: CASSLRTAPLHF
CDR3nt: TGTGCCAGCAGCCTCCGGACTGCTCCCCTCCACTTT

d_gene: -
abundance: -
j_gene: TRBJ2-2
v_gene: TRBV12-5
len: 15
CDR3aa: CASGLWGGVPGELFF
CDR3nt: TGTGCTAGTGGTTTGTGGGGGGGCGTCCCCGGGGAGCTGTTTTTT

d_gene: -
abundance: -
j_gene: TRBJ1-1
v_gene: TRBV2
len: 13
CDR3aa: CASSVKPNTEAFF
CDR3nt: TGTGCCAGCAGTGTCAAGCCGAACACTGAAGCTTTCTTT

d_gene: -
abundance: -
j_gene: TRBJ2-5
v_gene: TRBV10-3
len: 15
CDR3aa: CAISTDTNLQETQYF
CDR3nt: TGTGCCATCAGTACTGACACCAACCTTCAAGAGACCCAGTACTTC

d_gene: -
abundance: -
j_gene: TRBJ2-2
v_gene: TRBV5-1
len: 16
CDR3aa: CASSAGTDTNTGELFF
CDR3nt: TGCGCCAGCAGCGCGGGGACAGATACAAACACCGGGGAGCTGTTTTTT

d_gene: TRBD1
abundance: -
j_gene: TRBJ1-2
v_gene: TRBV14
len: 13
CDR3aa: CASSRWTGIGYTF
CDR3nt: TGTGCCAGCAGCCGATGGACAGGGATTGGCTACACCTTC

d_gene: -
abundance: -
j_gene: TRBJ2-7
v_gene: TRBV11-3
len: 13
CDR3aa: CASSLQGHYEQYF
CDR3nt: TGTGCCAGCAGCTTACAGGGCCACTACGAGCAGTACTTC

d_gene: TRBD2
abundance: -
j_gene: TRBJ2-7
v_gene: TRBV6-6
len: 15
CDR3aa: CASSLSGGGSYEQYF
CDR3nt: TGTGCCAGCAGTCTTAGCGGGGGGGGATCCTACGAGCAGTACTTC

d_gene: TRBD2
abundance: -
j_gene: TRBJ2-5
v_gene: TRBV27
len: 14
CDR3aa: CASSPLGGAETQYF
CDR3nt: TGTGCCAGCAGTCCCCTCGGGGGGGCGGAGACCCAGTACTTC

d_gene: TRBD2
abundance: once
j_gene: TRBJ2-1
v_gene: TRBV6-5
len: 15
CDR3aa: CASSLSGEIYNEQFF
CDR3nt: TGTGCCAGCAGCTTGAGCGGGGAAATATACAATGAGCAGTTCTTC

d_gene: TRBD2
abundance: -
j_gene: TRBJ2-7
v_gene: TRBV9
len: 14
CDR3aa: CASSVEGGGYEQYF
CDR3nt: TGTGCCAGCAGCGTAGAGGGCGGGGGCTACGAGCAGTACTTC

d_gene: -
abundance: few
j_gene: TRBJ1-4
v_gene: TRBV14
len: 15
CDR3aa: CASSPQAISNEKLFF
CDR3nt: TGTGCCAGCAGCCCCCAAGCTATTTCTAATGAAAAACTGTTTTTT

d_gene: TRBD1
abundance: -
j_gene: TRBJ2-2
v_gene: TRBV10-2
len: 16
CDR3aa: CASTEPGQARTGELFF
CDR3nt: TGCGCCAGCACCGAGCCGGGACAGGCTCGGACCGGGGAGCTGTTTTTT

d_gene: TRBD1
abundance: -
j_gene: TRBJ1-2
v_gene: TRBV19
len: 16
CDR3aa: CASSIARPGGSYGYTF
CDR3nt: TGTGCCAGTAGTATAGCGCGACCAGGGGGCAGCTATGGCTACACCTTC

d_gene: TRBD1
abundance: once
j_gene: TRBJ2-1
v_gene: TRBV29-1
len: 14
CDR3aa: CSGGQGAAYNEQFF
CDR3nt: TGCAGCGGTGGACAGGGGGCCGCATACAATGAGCAGTTCTTC

d_gene: -
abundance: -
j_gene: TRBJ1-6
v_gene: TRBV5-6
len: 15
CDR3aa: CASSFGRDVNSPLHF
CDR3nt: TGTGCCAGCAGCTTCGGTCGGGACGTGAATTCACCCCTCCACTTT